A single sample gave rise to the 26 T cell receptor beta chains below, sequenced in a study of vaccination and CD4 T cells after COVID-19. The Oncomine TCR Beta short-read assay was what sequenced the DNA obtained from cultured CD4+ T cells. TCRdb re-analysed the PCR reads in MiXCR, keeping a single row per CDR3 protein. The sample lists under 15,000 distinct CDR3 sequences, about two thirds seen once, with around 9% in the top ten. For these TCRs, the target antigens are not known. The treatment was: 10-day PBMC culture with coronavirus spike peptide pools or control peptides (ViraFEST assay). The sequenced material came from CD4+ T cells from blood, cultured in vitro. These receptors were obtained from a human donor who had recovered from COVID-19.

The chain combines TRBV21-1 with TRBJ2-7; TRBD1, the table's D call, was not compared with the DNA. TRBV21-1 is deemed a pseudogene. The CDR3 contains 14 residues. The CDR3: CASSAKGTGCEQYF. The CDR3 coding sequence is TGTGCCAGCAGCGCTAAGGGGACAGGCTGCGAGCAGTACTTC.

The gene calls are TRBV27 and TRBJ2-7, with 8 positions matching TRBD2. This CDR3 is 14 amino acids long. Germline CDR1 reads MNHEY; CDR2 reads SMNVEV (reference sequence). After removal of 6 bases from V and 2 bases from J, the junction contained 6 bases not matched to a gene. DNA of the CDR3: TGTGCCAGCAGAGAGTTTAGCGGGACCTACGAGCAGTACTTC. This translates into CASREFSGTYEQYF.

This rearrangement joins TRBV11-1 to TRBJ2-7; no definite D call. The length of the CDR3 is 16 residues. With 3 bases removed from V and 4 bases from J, the gap between germline ends came to 19 bases. The germline gives CDR1 SGHAT, CDR2 FQDESV (reference sequence). The CDR3 loop is CASSLASTSYVYEQYF. DNA for the CDR3: TGTGCCAGCAGCTTGGCCTCTACAAGTTACGTTTACGAGCAGTACTTC. The variable domain in full, with the rest retrieved from reference TRBV11-1 and TRBJ2-7, is EAEVAQSPRYKITEKSQAVAFWCDPISGHATLYWYRQILGQGPELLVQFQDESVVDDSQLPKDRFSAERLKGVDSTLKIQPAELGDSAMYLCASSLASTSYVYEQYFGPGTRLTVT.

The rearrangement uses TRBV27 and TRBJ1-5; D might be TRBD1 (5 bases). Germline lookup yields CDR1 MNHEY and CDR2 SMNVEV (reference sequence). V dropped 4 bases and J dropped 6 bases, with 19 bases sitting between them. The CDR3 loop spans 16 amino acids. The DNA for the CDR3 is TGTGCCAGCAGTTCTTATGGACGGGGCGGGGGTCAGCCCCAGCATTTT. Translation: CASSSYGRGGGQPQHF.

The chain recombines TRBV28 with TRBJ1-5, with no clear D. In germline, CDR1 is MDHEN, CDR2 SYDVKM. V shed 2 bases and J shed 5 bases, with 10 bases lying between them. This CDR3 spans 14 amino acids. The CDR3 nucleotides are TGTGCCAGCAGTTTAATGGCCCCCGATCAGCCCCAGCATTTT. Its translation: CASSLMAPDQPQHF. Full variable domain (missing parts from reference TRBV28 and TRBJ1-5): DVKVTQSSRYLVKRTGEKVFLECVQDMDHENMFWYRQDPGLGLRLIYFSYDVKMKEKGDIPEGYSVSREKKERFSLILESASTNQTSMYLCASSLMAPDQPQHFGDGTRLSIL.

This rearrangement joins TRBV2 to TRBJ1-5; D is unclear. This CDR3 is built from 13 residues. V was clipped by 6 bases and J by 0 bases, with 6 bases between them. Germline-derived CDR1 and CDR2 are SNHLY and FYNNEI. The CDR3 sequence is CASRRDSNQPQHF. The CDR3 DNA is TGTGCCAGCAGACGGGATAGCAATCAGCCCCAGCATTTT.

V usage is TRBV25-1 and J usage is TRBJ2-1; D possibly corresponds to TRBD1 (6 bases). The CDR3 runs 16 residues. Germline V gene sequence: CDR1 MGHDK, CDR2 SYGVNS. The germline V and J ends were trimmed by 1 base and 3 bases, with 13 bases remaining between them. The CDR3 DNA is TGTGCCAGCAGTGAATCGACAGGACGCGGCTACAATGAGCAGTTCTTC. Translating it yields CASSESTGRGYNEQFF.

The chain joins TRBV6-1 to TRBJ2-7; 7 bases align to TRBD2. The V gene's germline CDR1 is MNHNS and CDR2 SASEGT. CDR3 length: 14 residues. V dropped 6 bases and J dropped 5; count of bases not matched to a gene: 10. The CDR3 loop is CASSPRRERNEQYF. In nucleotides, the CDR3 is TGTGCCAGCAGCCCCCGGCGGGAGCGGAACGAGCAGTACTTC.

The V gene is TRBV6-1, the J gene TRBJ2-2, with D perhaps matching TRBD2 (5 bases). Germline V lookup: CDR1 MNHNS, CDR2 SASEGT. V was cut by 4 bases and J by 5 bases, with 14 bases left in between. The CDR3 sequence is 15 residues long. CDR3: CASSGGRMRTGELFF. The CDR3 DNA reads TGTGCCAGCAGTGGAGGGAGAATGAGGACCGGGGAGCTGTTTTTT.

The chain links TRBV6-2 or TRBV6-3 to TRBJ1-2; 7 bases align to TRBD1. From germline, CDR1 is MNHEY and CDR2 SVGEGT. V lost 7 bases, J lost 0 bases, and 8 bases stayed unmatched. CDR3 size: 15 residues. CDR3: CASKETGVANYGYTF. CDR3 nucleotides: TGTGCCAGCAAAGAAACAGGGGTAGCTAACTATGGCTACACCTTC.

This chain uses TRBV20-1 with TRBJ1-2, with 8 bases identical to TRBD1. J gave up 6 bases and V 5 bases, and 8 bases lay outside the gene matches. This CDR3 spans 13 amino acids. Germline lookup yields CDR1 DFQATT and CDR2 SNEGSKA (reference sequence). The CDR3 is CSARDGQGDGYTF. The CDR3 region has the DNA TGCAGTGCTCGCGACGGACAGGGCGATGGCTACACCTTC.

This clonotype occurred a few times. J is TRBJ2-7 and V is TRBV7-8, with D possibly matching TRBD2 (6 bases). Germline V gene lookup returns CDR1 SGHVS and CDR2 FQNEAQ. The CDR3 spans 14 residues. The V gene lost 5 bases and the J gene lost 0 bases, with 11 bases spanning the gap. The CDR3 sequence is CASSPASVSYEQYF. CDR3 bases: TGTGCCAGCAGCCCAGCTAGCGTCTCCTACGAGCAGTACTTC.

The V call is TRBV24-1, the J call TRBJ1-5; 10 nucleotides agree with TRBD1. Unmatched junction bases numbered 1, after V lost 1 base and J lost 5 bases. The CDR3 spans 15 residues. Germline assignment: CDR1 KGHDR and CDR2 SFDVKD. The CDR3 sequence is CATSDFGTGDQPQHF. Written as DNA, the CDR3 is TGTGCCACCAGTGATTTTGGGACAGGGGATCAGCCCCAGCATTTT.

The CDR3 is CASSLMQGGYNEQFF. CDR3 coding DNA: TGTGCCAGCAGCTTAATGCAGGGGGGCTACAATGAGCAGTTCTTC. This chain uses TRBV7-3 with TRBJ2-1; tentatively, D is TRBD1 (7 bases). The CDR3 loop spans 15 amino acids. The V gene's germline CDR1 is SGHTA and CDR2 FQGTGA. V lost 1 base and J lost 3, with 10 bases in between.

The DNA for the CDR3 is TGTGCCAGTCAGGGCAGGGCCAATGAGCAGTTCTTC. Encoded protein: CASQGRANEQFF. The chain links TRBV6-7 to TRBJ2-1; maybe TRBD1 (5 bases). TRBV6-7 is filed as an ORF, its function uncertain. Trimming stripped 9 bases from V and 6 bases from J, with 12 bases between. There are 12 residues in the CDR3.

This clonotype ranks as medium-sized. J is TRBJ1-1 and V is TRBV6-5; 8 nucleotides line up with TRBD1. The germline CDR1 and CDR2 sequences are MNHEY and SVGAGI. The trim removed 2 bases at V and 8 bases at J, leaving 7 bases unmatched. The CDR3 runs 14 residues. CDR3 residues: CASSYRTGSLEAFF. CDR3 nucleotides: TGTGCCAGCAGTTACCGGACAGGGAGTCTCGAAGCTTTCTTT.

This chain connects TRBV10-3 to TRBJ2-1; 15 nucleotides match TRBD2. CDR1 and CDR2 (germline): ENHRY, SYGVKD. This CDR3 is built from 19 residues. V lost 6 bases, J lost 0 bases, and 9 bases stayed unmatched. The CDR3 sequence: CAISPPGLAGGPSYNEQFF. The CDR3 coding sequence is TGTGCCATCAGCCCCCCGGGACTAGCGGGGGGCCCCTCCTACAATGAGCAGTTCTTC.

The rearrangement links TRBV20-1 to TRBJ2-5; D remains unclear. The CDR3 has 11 amino acids. Between the trimmed V and J ends, which lost 6 bases and 8 bases, there was a span of 13 bases. In germline, CDR1 is DFQATT, CDR2 SNEGSKA (reference sequence). The CDR3 nucleotides are TGCAGTGCCGCCTTTAGAGAAACCCAGTACTTC. Its translation is CSAAFRETQYF.

This clonotype has a handful of counts. The V gene is TRBV20-1, the J gene TRBJ2-2, with a tentative D call TRBD2 (6 bases). Looked up from germline, CDR1 is DFQATT and CDR2 is SNEGSKA (reference sequence). CDR3 length: 13 residues. DNA of the CDR3: TGCAGCTGCCCTAGCGTCGGCACCGGGGAGCTGTTTTTT. Its protein is CSCPSVGTGELFF.

The J gene is TRBJ2-5, the V gene TRBV12-3 or TRBV12-4; D perhaps matches TRBD1 (6 bases). The CDR3 runs to 15 residues. Deletions cut 4 bases from V and 7 bases from J, with 19 bases between. The CDR3 nucleotides are TGTGCCAGCAGTTCTACAGGGCAGTTCGTCATGACCCAGTACTTC. Amino acids: CASSSTGQFVMTQYF.

This chain connects TRBV11-2 to TRBJ2-5; 8 bases align to TRBD1. Per germline, CDR1 SGHAT and CDR2 FQNNGV. This CDR3 region has 14 residues. V gave up 4 bases and J gave up 5 bases; unmatched junction bases: 6. CDR3 in DNA: TGTGCCAGCAGCTCCGACAGGGGACGGGAGACCCAGTACTTC. Translated: CASSSDRGRETQYF.

The V call is TRBV7-9, the J call TRBJ1-1; 11 bases line up with TRBD1. This CDR3 has 15 residues. Trimming removed 0 bases from V and 6 bases from J; junction bases left unmatched: 3. Germline assignment: CDR1 SEHNR and CDR2 FQNEAQ (reference sequence). The CDR3 sequence is CASSLAGGQGAEAFF. As DNA, the CDR3 is TGTGCCAGCAGCTTAGCGGGGGGACAGGGGGCTGAAGCTTTCTTT.

In its sample, this clonotype was seen a few times. V gene TRBV7-8 combines with J gene TRBJ2-4; D is undetermined. Germline V gene lookup returns CDR1 SGHVS and CDR2 FQNEAQ. With 0 bases removed from V and 1 base from J, the gap between germline ends came to 7 bases. This CDR3 has 15 amino acids. In DNA form, the CDR3 reads TGTGCCAGCAGCTTAGCGCCCAGGGCCAAAAACATTCAGTACTTC. Protein sequence: CASSLAPRAKNIQYF.

The CDR3 protein is CASSVGSGPTGELFF. The CDR3 bases are TGTGCCAGCAGCGTTGGGTCCGGCCCCACCGGGGAGCTGTTTTTT. The chain uses TRBV7-2 and TRBJ2-2; no definite D call. This CDR3 is 15 amino acids long. The ends were cut back, 5 bases at V and 4 bases at J, with 14 bases in the middle. Germline CDR1 reads SGHTA; CDR2 reads FQGNSA.

This clonotype was counted between two and nine times. The chain is built from TRBV19 and TRBJ2-2; 10 positions match TRBD2. V shed 5 bases, J shed 4 bases, and the junction held 7 bases outside the gene matches. Per the germline V gene, CDR1 is LNHDA and CDR2 is SQIVND (reference sequence). This CDR3 region has 16 residues. The CDR3, as DNA: TGTGCCAGTAGTGTACTAGCGGGGCTGGGCACCGGGGAGCTGTTTTTT. Residues: CASSVLAGLGTGELFF.

This clonotype has a handful of counts. The chain recombines TRBV7-8 with TRBJ1-2, with TRBD1 as a possible D gene (6 bases). This CDR3 has 14 amino acids. V shed 2 bases and J shed 4 bases, with 11 bases lying between them. CDR1 SGHVS and CDR2 FQNEAQ come from the germline V gene. CDR3 DNA sequence: TGTGCCAGCAGCTTACTTACAGGGAGCTATGGCTACACCTTC. Translated, it gives CASSLLTGSYGYTF.